This T cell receptor beta chain originates from a study of blood T cell repertoires in COVID-19. Turning to the study itself: The cDNA or gDNA used as material had been derived from T cells, B-cell-depleted T cells, or PBMCs.

The CDR3 spans 13 residues. Germline lookup yields CDR1 MNHNY and CDR2 SVGAGI (reference sequence). Trimming stripped 3 bases from V and 3 bases from J, with 8 bases between. In the study's own analysis: Researchers report that nucleated cell counts were estimated from reference gene primer amplification. The assay was immunoSEQ multiplex PCR, and TCRdb's table has in-frame clones only and misses some. That table gives V, J and clone size, and the DNA gave D and trimming. The sample contains roughly 160,000 clones, approximately 83% of which appear only once. This clone was seen a single time. Sequencing was done on a sample of peripheral blood. This receptor was obtained from a woman aged 80 or older with acute or convalescent COVID-19. This chain joins TRBV6-6 and TRBJ1-1; a possible D gene is TRBD1 (6 bases). The CDR3 DNA follows: TGTGCCAGCAGTTATCACAGGGACACTGAAGCTTTCTTT. Translated: CASSYHRDTEAFF.